A selection of T cell receptor beta chains follows, all from one sample in a study of post-analysis software for immune sequencing data. TCRdb recomputed calls from the PCR reads with MiXCR, one row per CDR3 protein. The top ten clones hold 4% to 6% of a sample with hundreds of thousands of distinct CDR3 sequences, approximately 34% of them seen once. Sequencing was carried out using blood. The origin of the receptors is a girl aged 5-17 years with multiple sclerosis. CDR3s include the opening cysteine and the closing phenylalanine or tryptophan. The D gene is left open where the match is weak. Clone sizes are given selectively: once, few, many, or a class where the clone is expanded.

>TRBJ2-3|TRBV20-1|-|-
CSAPSVDTQYF
TGCAGTGCACCTAGCGTCGATACGCAGTATTTT
>TRBJ2-7|TRBV23-1|many|TRBD1
CASSQSNRGQPKSSYEQYF
TGCGCCAGCAGTCAATCGAACAGGGGTCAACCAAAGAGCTCCTACGAGCAGTACTTC
>TRBJ1-5|TRBV5-6|many|-
CASSRGTTSNQPQHF
TGTGCCAGCAGCAGGGGGACGACCAGCAATCAGCCCCAGCATTTT
>TRBJ1-2|TRBV6-6|few|TRBD1
CASSRTGGDGYTF
TGTGCCAGCAGTAGGACAGGGGGGGATGGCTACACCTTC
>TRBJ1-2|TRBV4-1|many|-
CASSQIHAGGSGYTF
TGCGCCAGCAGCCAAATTCACGCCGGGGGTAGTGGCTACACCTTC
>TRBJ2-6|TRBV5-1|once|-
CASSFVVTSGANVLTF
TGCGCCAGCAGCTTCGTCGTTACCTCTGGGGCCAACGTCCTGACTTTC
>TRBJ1-1|TRBV10-3|few|-
CAIRALDGTEAFF
TGTGCCATCAGGGCCCTGGACGGGACTGAAGCTTTCTTT
>TRBJ2-5|TRBV7-9|few|TRBD1
CASSPTGNQETQYF
TGTGCCAGCAGCCCGACAGGGAATCAAGAGACCCAGTACTTC
>TRBJ2-1|TRBV7-2|-|TRBD2
CASIETSGAPVISEQFF
TGTGCCAGCATCGAAACTAGCGGGGCACCTGTTATTAGTGAGCAGTTCTTC
>TRBJ2-7|TRBV6-1|-|-
CASILSLTDYEQYF
TGTGCCAGCATCCTAAGCTTGACAGACTACGAGCAGTACTTC
>TRBJ2-1|TRBV6-4|-|TRBD2
CASSDSFTSGSNEQFF
TGTGCCAGCAGTGACTCGTTCACTAGCGGGAGCAATGAGCAGTTCTTC
>TRBJ2-7|TRBV15|many|-
CATSLDTLSYEQYF
TGTGCCACCAGCTTGGACACGCTCTCCTACGAGCAGTACTTC
>TRBJ1-1|TRBV3-1|-|-
CASSQARADTEAFF
TGTGCCAGCAGCCAAGCCAGGGCGGACACTGAAGCTTTCTTT
>TRBJ2-2|TRBV3-1|few|-
CASSLRARLVTGELFF
TGTGCCAGCAGCCTACGCGCCCGACTTGTCACCGGGGAGCTGTTTTTT
>TRBJ2-5|TRBV7-9|many|-
CASSRDTLEEYQETQYF
TGTGCCAGCAGCCGCGATACTTTGGAAGAGTACCAAGAGACCCAGTACTTC